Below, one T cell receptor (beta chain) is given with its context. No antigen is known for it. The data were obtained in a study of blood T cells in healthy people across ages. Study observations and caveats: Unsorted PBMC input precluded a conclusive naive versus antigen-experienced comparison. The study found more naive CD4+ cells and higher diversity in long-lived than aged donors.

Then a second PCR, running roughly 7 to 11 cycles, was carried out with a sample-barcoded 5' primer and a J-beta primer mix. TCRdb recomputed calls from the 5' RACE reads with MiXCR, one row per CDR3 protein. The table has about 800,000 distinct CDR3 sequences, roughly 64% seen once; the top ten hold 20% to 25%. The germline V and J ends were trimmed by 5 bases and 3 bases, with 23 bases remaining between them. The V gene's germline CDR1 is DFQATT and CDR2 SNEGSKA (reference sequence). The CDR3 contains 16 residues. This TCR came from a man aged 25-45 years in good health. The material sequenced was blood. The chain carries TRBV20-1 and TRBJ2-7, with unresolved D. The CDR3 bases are TGCAGTGCTGACTCACCAACCAACAGCGATCGCTACGAGCAGTACTTC. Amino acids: CSADSPTNSDRYEQYF.